What follows are 27 T cell receptor beta chains derived from one specimen sequenced in a study of T cells in Graves' hyperthyroidism and ophthalmopathy. The source material, RNA transcripts, was used to amplify TCR beta CDR3 regions. RT-PCR in the first round (using the HTBI primer set) targeted the TCR CDR3. Each CDR3 protein is one row after TCRdb ran MiXCR on the multiplex PCR reads. The table has approximately 410,000 distinct CDR3 sequences, about 15% seen once. Material: blood. The receptor set was obtained from a man between 18 and 29 years old with Graves' ophthalmopathy.

The chain couples TRBV5-1 to TRBJ2-3; D remains ambiguous. Trimming pared 0 bases from V and 5 bases from J, leaving 7 bases between. The germline CDR1 and CDR2 sequences are SGHRS and YFSETQ. The CDR3 consists of 13 residues. As DNA, the CDR3 is TGCGCCAGCAGCTTGGTTCACAGAGATACGCAGTATTTT. Its translation: CASSLVHRDTQYF.

This clonotype was detected many times. The chain couples TRBV3-1 to TRBJ1-1, with 7 nucleotides matching TRBD1. V shed 3 bases, J shed 6 bases, and the junction held 7 bases outside the gene matches. Germline CDR1 reads LGHDT; CDR2 reads YNNKEL (reference sequence). CDR3 size: 14 residues. The CDR3 coding sequence is TGTGCCAGCAGCCACCTAGACAGGGCAGCTGAAGCTTTCTTT. As protein: CASSHLDRAAEAFF.

On this clonotype: One junction end does not reproduce the germline sequence, and a read error may be involved. The V call is TRBV9, the J call TRBJ2-3; TRBD1 is a possible D gene (6 bases). This CDR3 is 16 amino acids long. Germline V lookup: CDR1 SGDLS, CDR2 YYNGEE. The CDR3 DNA sequence: TGTGCCAGCAGCCTTCCAACCGGGACATACACAGATACGCAGTGTTTT. The encoded protein is CASSLPTGTYTDTQCF. Together with reference TRBV9 and TRBJ2-3, the CDR3 gives the full variable domain: DSGVTQTPKHLITATGQRVTLRCSPRSGDLSVYWYQQSLDQGLQFLIQYYNGEERAKGNILERFSAQQFPDLHSELNLSSLELGDSALYFCASSLPTGTYTDTQCFGPGTRLTVL.

About this clonotype itself: A clone one base away is much larger, so this may be a read error. The J gene is TRBJ1-1, the V gene TRBV5-6; the match to TRBD1 covers 8 bases. CDR3 length: 15 residues. Germline CDR1 SGHDT, CDR2 YYEEEE. Trimming at V came to 0 bases and at J to 6 bases, leaving 7 bases not matched to a gene. The CDR3 region is CASSLGTGSGAEAFF. CDR3 coding DNA: TGTGCCAGCAGCTTGGGGACAGGGTCGGGAGCTGAAGCTTTCTTT.

At least ten counts were recorded for this clonotype. The chain carries TRBV6-1 and TRBJ1-1; 7 positions agree with TRBD1. Germline trimming cut 6 bases from V and 3 bases from J; bases unmatched to any gene: 4. This CDR3 has 13 residues. Germline V lookup: CDR1 MNHNS, CDR2 SASEGT. The CDR3 nucleotides are TGTGCCAGCAGGGCTACAGGGGACACTGAAGCTTTCTTT. Its protein product is CASRATGDTEAFF.

This clonotype was detected ten times or more. CDR3 DNA sequence: TGTGCCAGCACCGAGGACAGAATCTACGAGCAGTACTTC. Its translation: CASTEDRIYEQYF. V gene TRBV6-1 combines with J gene TRBJ2-7; TRBD1 is a possible D gene (6 bases). The CDR3 loop spans 13 amino acids. V lost 7 bases and J lost 3, with 13 bases in between. CDR1 and CDR2 (germline): MNHNS, SASEGT.

Many counts were recorded for this clonotype. The chain carries TRBV5-1 and TRBJ2-1; 8 nucleotides match TRBD1. V lost 0 bases to trimming and J lost 7 bases; unmatched junction nucleotides: 9. The germline CDR1 and CDR2 sequences are SGHRS and YFSETQ. This CDR3 is 16 amino acids long. The CDR3 DNA sequence: TGCGCCAGCAGCTTGGCCTTTGGACAGGGTGGGAATGAGCAGTTCTTC. This gives the protein CASSLAFGQGGNEQFF. Together with reference TRBV5-1 and TRBJ2-1, the CDR3 gives the full variable domain: KAGVTQTPRYLIKTRGQQVTLSCSPISGHRSVSWYQQTPGQGLQFLFEYFSETQRNKGNFPGRFSGRQFSNSRSEMNVSTLELGDSALYLCASSLAFGQGGNEQFFGPGTRLTVL.

V and J are TRBV28 and TRBJ1-2; TRBD1 matches 9 bases. V shed 6 bases and J 2 bases; nucleotides not matched to a gene: 4. Germline CDR1 and CDR2: MDHEN and SYDVKM. This CDR3 region has 14 residues. CDR3 nucleotide sequence: TGTGCCAGCAGGGGACAGGGAGAGAACTATGGCTACACCTTC. Protein sequence: CASRGQGENYGYTF.

This clonotype has ten or more counts. The J gene is TRBJ2-3, the V gene TRBV5-6; D call uncertain. Trimming took off 0 bases at V and 1 base at J, with 6 bases between the two ends. This CDR3 comprises 14 residues. The germline CDR1 and CDR2 sequences are SGHDT and YYEEEE. Written as DNA, the CDR3 is TGTGCCAGCAGCTTGGGATACCGCACAGATACGCAGTATTTT. Translating it yields CASSLGYRTDTQYF.

The chain recombines TRBV10-3 with TRBJ1-5; the D is unclear. From germline, CDR1 is ENHRY and CDR2 SYGVKD. The CDR3 has 14 amino acids. Trimming cost V 0 bases and J 1 base, with 4 bases left between them. The CDR3 spells CAISESRSNQPQHF. The CDR3 DNA reads as TGTGCCATCAGTGAGTCCAGGAGCAATCAGCCCCAGCATTTT.

This clonotype was observed many times. The chain carries TRBV3-1 and TRBJ2-5, with D hard to call. CDR3 length equals 14 residues. Germline CDR1 and CDR2: LGHDT and YNNKEL (reference sequence). Trimming cost V 1 base and J 3 bases, with 9 bases left between them. In DNA form, the CDR3 reads TGTGCCAGCAGCCAAGTTGTCTACAAAGAGACCCAGTACTTC. It specifies CASSQVVYKETQYF.

This clonotype was seen at least ten times. V is TRBV11-3 and J is TRBJ1-3, with D unclear. V was shortened by 3 bases and J by 7 bases, with 10 bases between the two germline ends. Per germline, CDR1 SGHNT and CDR2 YENEEA. The CDR3 has 13 residues. In DNA form, the CDR3 reads TGTGCCAGCAGCTTCGATGTATCTAACACCATATATTTT. It codes for CASSFDVSNTIYF.

This clonotype was seen more than once but under ten times. The V call is TRBV15, the J call TRBJ1-4, with D possibly matching TRBD1 (6 bases). The CDR3 has 14 amino acids. Trimming pared 0 bases from V and 8 bases from J, leaving 10 bases between. Germline CDR1 and CDR2: LNHNV and YYDKDF (reference sequence). As DNA, the CDR3 is TGTGCCACCAGCAGAGATGGGGGCTTCGAAAAACTGTTTTTT. It codes for CATSRDGGFEKLFF.

The chain carries TRBV7-9 and TRBJ1-4; D unresolved. V was cut by 5 bases and J by 5 bases, with 15 bases left in between. CDR3 length: 15 amino acids. CDR1 is SEHNR and CDR2 is FQNEAQ in the germline V gene (reference sequence). CDR3 protein: CASSPPPGLNEKLFF. The CDR3 DNA sequence: TGTGCCAGCAGCCCTCCTCCGGGCCTGAATGAAAAACTGTTTTTT.

Notes on this clonotype: A read error is possible here, since a much larger clone lies one base away. The V and J genes are TRBV29-1 and TRBJ1-1, with 9 positions matching TRBD1. The CDR3 is 13 amino acids. CDR1 SQVTM and CDR2 ANQGSEA come from the germline V gene. V lost 1 base and J lost 3; bases outside the gene matches: 0. CDR3 nucleotide sequence: TGCAGCGTTGAAGGACAGGGGGACACTGAAGCTTTCTTT. As protein: CSVEGQGDTEAFF.

This clonotype was recorded a few times. The chain carries TRBV27 and TRBJ1-4, with D unclear. Between the trimmed V and J ends, which lost 5 bases and 3 bases, there was a span of 13 bases. This CDR3 has 15 residues. Per germline, CDR1 MNHEY and CDR2 SMNVEV (reference sequence). The CDR3 DNA is TGTGCCAGCAGTCCGGCGGGTGCAGCTAATGAAAAACTGTTTTTT. It codes for CASSPAGAANEKLFF.

This clonotype was detected a few times. This rearrangement joins TRBV6-5 to TRBJ2-3; D might be TRBD1 or TRBD2, each matching 5 bases. Trimming removed 2 bases at V and 9 bases at J, with 12 bases between. The CDR3 has 13 amino acids. The V gene's germline CDR1 is MNHEY and CDR2 SVGAGI. The CDR3 spells CASSYLTGATQYF. For the CDR3, the DNA is TGTGCCAGCAGTTACCTCACCGGGGCCACGCAGTATTTT.

This clonotype has a count of ten or more. The gene calls are TRBV12-3 or TRBV12-4 and TRBJ1-4; 7 bases align to TRBD1. CDR3 length equals 15 residues. V lost 6 bases to trimming and J lost 3 bases; unmatched junction nucleotides: 7. In DNA form, the CDR3 reads TGTGCCAGCAGCCCCTCGACAGGGTCTAATGAAAAACTGTTTTTT. The encoded protein is CASSPSTGSNEKLFF.

The chain employs TRBV4-3 and TRBJ2-7; 10 positions match TRBD2. This CDR3 has 16 amino acids. With V trimmed by 4 bases and J by 5 bases, 11 bases remained unmatched. CDR1 and CDR2 (germline): LGHNA, YSLEER. CDR3 sequence reads: CASSPYASGGAHEQYF. The CDR3, as DNA: TGCGCCAGCAGCCCGTACGCGAGCGGGGGGGCCCACGAGCAGTACTTC.

This clonotype has a count of ten or more. This chain links TRBV2 with TRBJ1-2; D perhaps matches TRBD1 (5 bases). The V end lost 3 bases, the J end lost 0 bases, and 8 bases lay between the germline ends. Germline lookup yields CDR1 SNHLY and CDR2 FYNNEI. This CDR3 comprises 14 residues. The DNA of the CDR3 is TGTGCCAGCAGTGAGGACACCTCTAACTATGGCTACACCTTC. It encodes CASSEDTSNYGYTF. Looking up the rest from reference TRBV2 and TRBJ1-2 gives the full variable domain: EPEVTQTPSHQVTQMGQEVILRCVPISNHLYFYWYRQILGQKVEFLVSFYNNEISEKSEIFDDQFSVERPDGSNFTLKIRSTKLEDSAMYFCASSEDTSNYGYTFGSGTRLTVV.

This clonotype has a count of ten or more. The chain couples TRBV6-1 to TRBJ1-1; D might be TRBD1 (6 bases). Trimming pared 5 bases from V and 7 bases from J, leaving 23 bases between. The CDR3 consists of 16 residues. The germline gives CDR1 MNHNS, CDR2 SASEGT. The CDR3 bases are TGTGCCAGCAGTCGCGCACCGGGACACCCCAATTATGAAGCTTTCTTT. Translation gives CASSRAPGHPNYEAFF.

This clonotype was seen many times. The rearrangement joins TRBV5-1 to TRBJ2-1; no clear D. CDR1 is SGHRS and CDR2 is YFSETQ in the germline V gene. This CDR3 has 12 amino acids. V shed 3 bases and J shed 8 bases, with 9 bases lying between them. The CDR3 protein is CASSSNRDEQFF. The CDR3 DNA follows: TGCGCCAGCAGCTCCAATCGCGATGAGCAGTTCTTC.

This clonotype was counted at least ten times. The chain couples TRBV6-5 to TRBJ1-1; no definite D call. CDR1 is MNHEY and CDR2 is SVGAGI in the germline V gene. V was cut by 2 bases and J by 4 bases, with 8 bases left in between. CDR3 length equals 13 residues. CDR3 sequence: CASSYEDATEAFF. The CDR3 DNA is TGTGCCAGCAGTTACGAGGACGCCACTGAAGCTTTCTTT.

This clonotype has at least ten counts. This chain links TRBV4-1 with TRBJ2-7; the match to TRBD1 covers 8 bases. The CDR3 loop spans 16 amino acids. Trimming took 0 bases from V and 2 from J; bases not matched to a gene: 6. The germline gives CDR1 MGHRA, CDR2 YSYEKL. The CDR3, as DNA: TGCGCCAGCAGCCAAGATCTGAACAGGGGGACCTACGAGCAGTACTTC. As protein: CASSQDLNRGTYEQYF.

This clonotype has at least ten counts. This chain connects TRBV18 to TRBJ2-7; TRBD1 aligns across 8 bases. The CDR3 is made up of 15 amino acids. Germline-derived CDR1 and CDR2 are KGHSH and LQKENI. V lost 3 bases and J lost 2; bases outside the gene matches: 6. The CDR3 nucleotides read TGTGCCAGCTCACCCTCGGACAGGGCACCCTACGAGCAGTACTTC. Its protein product is CASSPSDRAPYEQYF.

The chain carries TRBV30 and TRBJ1-1; unclear D gene. CDR1 GTSNPN and CDR2 SVGIG come from the germline V gene (reference sequence). V lost 0 bases and J 2 bases, leaving 7 bases between the germline ends. The CDR3 length is 13 residues. The CDR3 protein is CAWSVKENTEAFF. The CDR3, as DNA: TGTGCCTGGAGTGTAAAGGAAAACACTGAAGCTTTCTTT.

In regard to this clonotype: This clone may be a read error of a much larger clone one base away. V gene TRBV20-1 combines with J gene TRBJ1-2; 7 positions match TRBD1. There are 17 residues in the CDR3. Germline CDR1 and CDR2: DFQATT and SNEGSKA (reference sequence). The CDR3 DNA is TGCGGTGCTAGAGGAGGTACAAAAGGACAGGTGGGCTATGGCTACACCTTC. Encoded protein: CGARGGTKGQVGYGYTF.